The rows below give T cell receptor beta chains drawn from one sample of a study of CD8 T cells in Susac syndrome. TCRdb redid the calling of the immunoSEQ multiplex PCR reads with MiXCR, one entry per CDR3 protein. The sample carries 110,000 or so distinct CDR3 sequences, around 92% recorded once. Sequencing used CD4+ T cells from PBMCs. These receptors all come from a human donor with multiple sclerosis. Both conserved end residues are part of each CDR3. D genes are given only for firm matches. Size is stated for part of the rows, as once, few or many counts, or as a class when the clone is expanded.

d_call: TRBD1; j_call: TRBJ1-5; v_call: TRBV20-1; clone_size: NA; cdr3_nt: TGCAGTGCTCTAACAGGGGATAGCAATCAGCCCCAGCATTTT; cdr3_aa: CSALTGDSNQPQHF
d_call: TRBD2; j_call: TRBJ2-5; v_call: TRBV12-3/TRBV12-4; clone_size: NA; cdr3_nt: TGTGCCAGCAGTGGGGGACTACCCGAGACCCAGTACTTC; cdr3_aa: CASSGGLPETQYF
d_call: NA; j_call: TRBJ2-4; v_call: TRBV6-5; clone_size: NA; cdr3_nt: TGTGCCAGCAGTCCCGAGAGGTTAATAAAAAACATTCAGTACTTC; cdr3_aa: CASSPERLIKNIQYF
d_call: TRBD1; j_call: TRBJ2-6; v_call: TRBV12-3/TRBV12-4; clone_size: NA; cdr3_nt: TGTGCCAGCAGCTCGACAGGGGCTGGGGCCAACGTCCTGACTTTC; cdr3_aa: CASSSTGAGANVLTF
d_call: TRBD1; j_call: TRBJ1-6; v_call: TRBV5-5; clone_size: NA; cdr3_nt: TGTGCCAGCAGCTTCAGGGACAGGGACTCACCCCTCCACTTT; cdr3_aa: CASSFRDRDSPLHF
d_call: NA; j_call: TRBJ2-5; v_call: TRBV10-2; clone_size: NA; cdr3_nt: TGCGCCAGCCGTGACCAGGGGATCCAGACCCAGTACTTC; cdr3_aa: CASRDQGIQTQYF
d_call: NA; j_call: TRBJ2-3; v_call: TRBV7-2; clone_size: few; cdr3_nt: TGTGCCAGCAGCTTAGGGTTGGGCACAGATACGCAGTATTTT; cdr3_aa: CASSLGLGTDTQYF
d_call: TRBD1; j_call: TRBJ1-4; v_call: TRBV30; clone_size: NA; cdr3_nt: TGTGCCTGGAGTTCCCGCGGAAGAGGGGGCAGTGAAAAACTGTTTTTT; cdr3_aa: CAWSSRGRGGSEKLFF
d_call: NA; j_call: TRBJ1-2; v_call: TRBV6-5; clone_size: NA; cdr3_nt: TGTGCCAGCAGGATCGTCACAGACCATTTCTATGGCTACACCTTC; cdr3_aa: CASRIVTDHFYGYTF
d_call: NA; j_call: TRBJ2-1; v_call: TRBV20-1; clone_size: NA; cdr3_nt: TGCAGTGCAACCGGGACGGTCTCCTACAATGAGCAGTTCTTC; cdr3_aa: CSATGTVSYNEQFF
d_call: TRBD2; j_call: TRBJ2-3; v_call: TRBV4-2; clone_size: once; cdr3_nt: TGTGCCAGCAGCCTCCAGCTAGCGGGGGATACTAGCACAGATACGCAGTATTTT; cdr3_aa: CASSLQLAGDTSTDTQYF
d_call: NA; j_call: TRBJ2-5; v_call: TRBV7-9; clone_size: NA; cdr3_nt: TGTGCCAGCACCCTCTTCGTAGGGGAGACCCAGTACTTC; cdr3_aa: CASTLFVGETQYF
d_call: NA; j_call: TRBJ1-5; v_call: TRBV1; clone_size: NA; cdr3_nt: TGCACCAGCAGCCAAGAGTTAGCTCGGACAGACGGGCCCAATCAGCCCCAGCATTTT; cdr3_aa: CTSSQELARTDGPNQPQHF
d_call: TRBD1; j_call: TRBJ2-3; v_call: TRBV7-3; clone_size: once; cdr3_nt: TGTGCCAGCAGCTTATACGGGACAGGGGGCACAGATACGCAGTATTTT; cdr3_aa: CASSLYGTGGTDTQYF
d_call: NA; j_call: TRBJ1-5; v_call: TRBV2; clone_size: NA; cdr3_nt: TGTGCCAGCAGTGAAGCGCAGAGGGCGGAAAATCAGCCCCAGCATTTT; cdr3_aa: CASSEAQRAENQPQHF
d_call: NA; j_call: TRBJ2-5; v_call: TRBV19; clone_size: once; cdr3_nt: TGTGCCAGTAGTATAGATCGAGAGACCCAGTACTTC; cdr3_aa: CASSIDRETQYF
d_call: TRBD1; j_call: TRBJ2-7; v_call: TRBV9; clone_size: NA; cdr3_nt: TGTGCCAGCAGCGTAGGCGGACAGGGGGCTTTCGAGCAGTACTTC; cdr3_aa: CASSVGGQGAFEQYF
d_call: NA; j_call: TRBJ2-5; v_call: TRBV28; clone_size: NA; cdr3_nt: TGTGCCAGCACCGCACTAGCCACCCAGACCCAGTACTTC; cdr3_aa: CASTALATQTQYF
d_call: TRBD1; j_call: TRBJ1-2; v_call: TRBV4-2; clone_size: NA; cdr3_nt: TGTGCCAGCAGCCAAGATTTGGGGACAGGGAACTATGGCTACACCTTC; cdr3_aa: CASSQDLGTGNYGYTF
d_call: NA; j_call: TRBJ1-2; v_call: TRBV5-1; clone_size: NA; cdr3_nt: TGCGCCAGCAGCAAGTCCAGGGAATCAGGCTACACCTTC; cdr3_aa: CASSKSRESGYTF
d_call: NA; j_call: TRBJ1-5; v_call: TRBV5-1; clone_size: NA; cdr3_nt: TGCGCCAGCAGCTTGTCGGACAGTAGCAATCAGCCCCAGCATTTT; cdr3_aa: CASSLSDSSNQPQHF
d_call: NA; j_call: TRBJ1-2; v_call: TRBV20-1; clone_size: once; cdr3_nt: TGCAGTGCTAGAGATAGGGGAGGGTACTATGGCTACACCTTC; cdr3_aa: CSARDRGGYYGYTF
d_call: TRBD1; j_call: TRBJ1-5; v_call: TRBV20-1; clone_size: NA; cdr3_nt: TGCAGTGCTAGAGATCAGGGCAGGGGGCTAGGACAGCCCCAGCATTTT; cdr3_aa: CSARDQGRGLGQPQHF
d_call: NA; j_call: TRBJ2-5; v_call: TRBV19; clone_size: once; cdr3_nt: TGTGCCAGTAGTACCCCGAGCGGCCTTGCAGAGACCCAGTACTTC; cdr3_aa: CASSTPSGLAETQYF
d_call: NA; j_call: TRBJ1-2; v_call: TRBV20-1; clone_size: NA; cdr3_nt: TGCAGTGCTAGAAGGGCAGGCGTTGAGGGCTACACCTTC; cdr3_aa: CSARRAGVEGYTF
d_call: NA; j_call: TRBJ2-3; v_call: TRBV3-1; clone_size: NA; cdr3_nt: TGTGCCAGCAGCCCGATGGCCGTCCGCAACACAGATACGCAGTATTTT; cdr3_aa: CASSPMAVRNTDTQYF
d_call: TRBD1; j_call: TRBJ2-6; v_call: TRBV6-2/TRBV6-3; clone_size: once; cdr3_nt: TGTGCCAGCAGGCCCAGGGGGCATGGGGCCAACGTCCTGACTTTC; cdr3_aa: CASRPRGHGANVLTF